The 30 T cell receptor beta chains in this list originate from one sample, sequenced in a study of Graves' ophthalmopathy and Graves' hyperthyroidism. The TCR beta CDR3 regions underwent amplification from RNA transcripts. An initial RT-PCR round employing HTBI primers preceded a second-round multiplex PCR. One entry per CDR3 protein, called by TCRdb with MiXCR from the multiplex PCR reads. The table has around 520,000 distinct CDR3 sequences, 35% to 40% seen once. Material for sequencing was peripheral blood or thyroid tissue (not recorded which). The source is an adult man with Graves' hyperthyroidism.

This clonotype was recorded a few times. The rearrangement links TRBV10-3 to TRBJ2-5; 9 bases fit TRBD1. Germline CDR1 and CDR2: ENHRY and SYGVKD. The CDR3 sequence is 15 residues long. V dropped 4 bases and J dropped 9; count of bases not matched to a gene: 12. The CDR3 spells CAISAGQGPEGAQYF. CDR3 DNA: TGTGCCATCAGTGCGGGACAGGGCCCGGAGGGGGCCCAGTACTTC.

This clonotype was seen repeatedly, ten times or more. The rearrangement joins TRBV12-3 or TRBV12-4 to TRBJ1-2, with D possibly matching TRBD1 (5 bases). The CDR3 covers 15 residues. The V gene lost 6 bases and the J gene lost 6 bases, with 20 bases spanning the gap. Here the CDR3 reads CASSPSTAGNHGYTF. The CDR3 DNA reads as TGTGCCAGCAGCCCTTCCACGGCAGGGAACCATGGCTACACCTTC.

The chain joins TRBV19 to TRBJ2-1; a possible D gene is TRBD1 (6 bases). V lost 4 bases to trimming and J lost 8 bases, with 12 bases between them. Germline assignment: CDR1 LNHDA and CDR2 SQIVND (reference sequence). There are 13 residues in the CDR3. In DNA, the CDR3 is TGTGCCAGTAGTAGCCCCAGGGGATATGAGCAGTTCTTC. Translation gives CASSSPRGYEQFF.

This clonotype was seen ten or more times. The V call is TRBV20-1, the J call TRBJ2-7; TRBD2 aligns across 8 bases. The germline gives CDR1 DFQATT, CDR2 SNEGSKA (reference sequence). After removal of 4 bases from V and 5 bases from J, the junction contained 7 bases not matched to a gene. The CDR3 has 13 residues. CDR3 in DNA: TGCAGTGCTAACCCGGGAGGGGTCAACGAGCAGTACTTC. Its protein is CSANPGGVNEQYF.

The V and J genes are TRBV2 and TRBJ1-2, with 7 nucleotides matching TRBD1. Germline V CDR1 and CDR2: SNHLY, FYNNEI. After removal of 6 bases from V and 10 bases from J, the junction contained 11 bases not matched to a gene. This CDR3 spans 13 amino acids. The CDR3: CASRQTGEVLYTF. The CDR3 coding sequence is TGTGCCAGCAGGCAAACAGGGGAGGTTCTCTACACCTTC.

This clonotype has at least ten counts. The rearrangement links TRBV11-1 to TRBJ1-2; D is unresolved. CDR3 size: 12 residues. V dropped 6 bases and J dropped 8 bases, with 13 bases sitting between them. Germline V gene sequence: CDR1 SGHAT, CDR2 FQDESV (reference sequence). This chain's CDR3 is CASRTAGGGYTF. The DNA for the CDR3 is TGTGCCAGCAGGACCGCAGGAGGCGGCTACACCTTC.

This clonotype showed up many times. This chain joins TRBV9 and TRBJ1-3; possible D gene TRBD1, 6 bases. With 5 bases removed from V and 0 bases from J, the gap between germline ends came to 12 bases. The V gene's germline CDR1 is SGDLS and CDR2 YYNGEE. The CDR3 is 15 residues long. The CDR3 DNA reads TGTGCCAGCAGTCATAAGGACAGCTCTGGAAACACCATATATTTT. It translates to CASSHKDSSGNTIYF. The whole variable domain, filled in from reference TRBV9 and TRBJ1-3, reads DSGVTQTPKHLITATGQRVTLRCSPRSGDLSVYWYQQSLDQGLQFLIQYYNGEERAKGNILERFSAQQFPDLHSELNLSSLELGDSALYFCASSHKDSSGNTIYFGEGSWLTVV.

CDR3 bases: TGCAGCTTGTCTTGGAGCTCTGGAAACACCATATATTTT. This codes for CSLSWSSGNTIYF. The chain has TRBV29-1 and TRBJ1-3; D not certain. Germline V gives CDR1 SQVTM, CDR2 ANQGSEA. The CDR3 runs to 13 residues. Trimming cost V 8 bases and J 0 bases, with 11 bases left between them.

The rearrangement links TRBV10-3 to TRBJ1-5; D gene unclear. The CDR3 is 14 amino acids. CDR1 is ENHRY and CDR2 is SYGVKD in the germline V gene. Trimming removed 6 bases at V and 11 bases at J, with 20 bases between. Written as DNA, the CDR3 is TGTGCCATCAGGGACTACCCACTACAAGAGACCCAGCATTTT. Its protein product is CAIRDYPLQETQHF.

Points on this clonotype: One end of the junction fails to match germline, which may point to a read error. Here the CDR3 reads CAGSHDWETQYF. The CDR3 bases are TGCGCCGGCAGCCACGATTGGGAGACCCAGTACTTC. This chain uses TRBV14 with TRBJ2-5; no definite D call. This CDR3 is 12 amino acids long. Germline V CDR1 and CDR2: SGHDN, FVKESK. Supplemented by reference TRBV14 and TRBJ2-5, the full variable domain reads EAGVTQFPSHSVIEKGQTVTLRCDPISGHDNLYWYRRVMGKEIKFLLHFVKESKQDESGMPNNRFLAERTGGTYSTLKVQPAELEDSGVYFCAGSHDWETQYFGPGTRLLVL.

V and J are TRBV7-8 and TRBJ2-5; D uncertain. The V end was cut by 1 base, the J end by 2 bases, with 8 bases between. CDR1 is SGHVS and CDR2 is FQNEAQ in the germline V gene. The CDR3 is made up of 14 amino acids. This CDR3 is CASSLGRKQETQYF. CDR3 bases: TGTGCCAGCAGCTTAGGTCGCAAACAAGAGACCCAGTACTTC.

Regarding this clonotype: The CDR3 does not end in the conserved phenylalanine or tryptophan, so this is likely a read error. The V call is TRBV7-9, the J call TRBJ2-7, with D perhaps TRBD1 (5 bases). CDR3 length: 15 residues. With 4 bases removed from V and 2 bases from J, the gap between germline ends came to 15 bases. The germline gives CDR1 SEHNR, CDR2 FQNEAQ (reference sequence). This chain's CDR3 is CASSSSLTATYEQYS. CDR3 nucleotides: TGTGCCAGCAGCTCCTCCCTGACAGCAACCTACGAGCAGTACTCC.

This clonotype was counted ten times or more. The chain is built from TRBV19 and TRBJ1-2; 11 bases agree with TRBD1. J lost 8 bases, V lost 4 bases, and 9 bases had no gene match. Germline assignment: CDR1 LNHDA and CDR2 SQIVND (reference sequence). There are 15 residues in the CDR3. The CDR3 DNA reads TGTGCCAGTAGTACCCGGGGGACAGGGGGTCGCGGCTACACCTTC. Translated, it gives CASSTRGTGGRGYTF.

The table lists this clonotype with many counts. V is TRBV5-8 and J is TRBJ2-5; 9 bases are a match to TRBD1. Trimming removed 3 bases from V and 2 bases from J; junction bases left unmatched: 5. Per the germline V gene, CDR1 is SGHTS and CDR2 is YDEGEE. The CDR3 consists of 15 residues. In nucleotides, the CDR3 is TGTGCCAGCAGCTCGGGACAGGGCATTCAAGAGACCCAGTACTTC. This sequence encodes CASSSGQGIQETQYF.

The chain is built from TRBV7-3 and TRBJ2-7, with 9 bases matching TRBD1. J lost 0 bases, V lost 5 bases, and 5 bases had no gene match. Germline assignment: CDR1 SGHTA and CDR2 FQGTGA. The CDR3 sequence is 15 residues long. Written as DNA, the CDR3 is TGTGCCAGCAGCATCGGACAGGGGAGCTCCTACGAGCAGTACTTC. Translating it yields CASSIGQGSSYEQYF.

This clonotype has ten or more counts. The chain recombines TRBV11-2 with TRBJ1-2; possible D gene TRBD1, 5 bases. This CDR3 spans 14 amino acids. Trimming cost V 5 bases and J 1 base, with 11 bases left between them. Germline V gene lookup returns CDR1 SGHAT and CDR2 FQNNGV. CDR3 region: CASSPHQGNYGYTF. CDR3 DNA sequence: TGTGCCAGCAGCCCCCACCAGGGTAACTATGGCTACACCTTC.

This clonotype was seen many times. V usage is TRBV20-1 and J usage is TRBJ1-5; 7 bases align to TRBD1. CDR1 DFQATT and CDR2 SNEGSKA come from the germline V gene (reference sequence). CDR3 length: 17 amino acids. V was pared by 1 base and J by 0 bases, with 9 bases of the junction left unmatched. As DNA, the CDR3 is TGCAGTGCTAGAGGGGACAGCAAATCTGATAGCAATCAGCCCCAGCATTTT. This translates into CSARGDSKSDSNQPQHF.

This clonotype was counted once. Relative to the germline gene, one junction end is altered; a read error may explain this. The chain combines TRBV12-3 or TRBV12-4 with TRBJ2-5; 10 bases agree with TRBD1. The CDR3 runs to 14 residues. The CDR3 nucleotides read TGTGCCTGCAGTGAGACAGGGGGCAGGGAGACCCAGTACTTC. This sequence encodes CACSETGGRETQYF.

This clonotype was picked up many times. The chain recombines TRBV20-1 with TRBJ1-2, with 8 bases that match TRBD1. Germline CDR1 reads DFQATT; CDR2 reads SNEGSKA (reference sequence). There are 14 residues in the CDR3. V dropped 6 bases and J dropped 6; count of bases not matched to a gene: 12. The chain's CDR3 is CSATLGSGGDGYTF. The CDR3, as DNA: TGCAGTGCAACGCTTGGATCAGGGGGCGATGGCTACACCTTC.

The chain employs TRBV19 and TRBJ2-2; TRBD2 is a possible D gene (5 bases). The CDR3 is 16 amino acids. Trimming took off 6 bases at V and 3 bases at J, with 17 bases between the two ends. Per the germline V gene, CDR1 is LNHDA and CDR2 is SQIVND (reference sequence). CDR3 residues: CASRSGSSGDTGELFF. The CDR3 nucleotides are TGTGCCAGTAGGAGTGGTTCAAGCGGCGACACCGGGGAGCTGTTTTTT.

Of note for this clonotype: This sequence may be a read error, since a much larger clone differs from it by one base. The chain joins TRBV7-9 to TRBJ2-7; D is perhaps TRBD1 (6 bases). V shed 1 base and J shed 4 bases, with 11 bases lying between them. This CDR3 region has 14 residues. Germline CDR1 reads SEHNR; CDR2 reads FQNEAQ (reference sequence). CDR3 sequence (DNA): TGTGCCAGCAGCTTAGAAGTTACAGGGTACGAGCAGTACTTC. As protein: CASSLEVTGYEQYF.

The CDR3 DNA reads as TGCAGCAGTTTGGGGCGGATCCAAGAGACCCAGTACTTC. This translates into CSSLGRIQETQYF. V gene TRBV29-1 combines with J gene TRBJ2-5; D is possibly TRBD1 (5 bases). Trimming removed 8 bases from V and 1 base from J, with 14 bases in between. This CDR3 has 13 residues. Germline loops: CDR1 SQVTM, CDR2 ANQGSEA.

This chain links TRBV27 with TRBJ2-2; D not resolved. Germline lookup yields CDR1 MNHEY and CDR2 SMNVEV (reference sequence). The CDR3 totals 13 residues. V was clipped by 5 bases and J by 5 bases, with 9 bases between them. The CDR3 DNA reads as TGTGCCAGCAGTCGACCAGGAACCGGGGAGCTGTTTTTT. It codes for CASSRPGTGELFF.

The CDR3, as DNA: TGTGCCAGCAGCGCTGGGGGGACGGGGAACTATGGCTACACCTTC. It codes for CASSAGGTGNYGYTF. The chain carries TRBV9 and TRBJ1-2; TRBD1 might be the D (5 bases). Germline-derived CDR1 and CDR2 are SGDLS and YYNGEE. The CDR3 is 15 residues long. V was pared by 3 bases and J by 2 bases, with 14 bases between.

This clonotype was counted ten times or more. The chain couples TRBV5-1 to TRBJ2-7; no clear D. V was cut by 0 bases and J by 2 bases, with 12 bases left in between. Germline V gives CDR1 SGHRS, CDR2 YFSETQ. CDR3 length: 15 amino acids. CDR3 region: CASSLGVSETYEQYF. The CDR3 coding sequence is TGCGCCAGCAGCTTGGGGGTCTCAGAGACCTACGAGCAGTACTTC. Full variable domain (rest looked up from reference TRBV5-1 and TRBJ2-7): KAGVTQTPRYLIKTRGQQVTLSCSPISGHRSVSWYQQTPGQGLQFLFEYFSETQRNKGNFPGRFSGRQFSNSRSEMNVSTLELGDSALYLCASSLGVSETYEQYFGPGTRLTVT.

Remarks on this clonotype: The junction shows a germline mismatch at one end, possibly a read error. The J gene is TRBJ2-7, the V gene TRBV20-1, with D perhaps matching TRBD1 (6 bases). The length of the CDR3 is 9 residues. CDR1 and CDR2 from the germline V gene are DFQATT and SNEGSKA (reference sequence). The CDR3 nucleotides are TGCAGTGCTAGGGACAGCATGTTCTTC. Its protein product is CSARDSMFF.

V usage is TRBV10-3 and J usage is TRBJ1-2; D uncertain. The germline V gene encodes CDR1 ENHRY and CDR2 SYGVKD. CDR3 size: 14 residues. The V gene lost 3 bases and the J gene lost 0 bases, with 8 bases spanning the gap. The chain's CDR3 is CAISDSSANYGYTF. CDR3 nucleotides: TGTGCCATCAGTGATTCTAGCGCTAACTATGGCTACACCTTC.

The chain links TRBV20-1 to TRBJ1-1, with D perhaps TRBD1 (5 bases). This CDR3 contains 15 residues. Germline V CDR1 and CDR2: DFQATT, SNEGSKA (reference sequence). V lost 0 bases and J lost 2, with 13 bases in between. The CDR3 here is CSAREQGRSNTEAFF. The CDR3 DNA follows: TGCAGTGCTAGAGAGCAGGGACGGAGCAACACTGAAGCTTTCTTT.

The rearrangement uses TRBV19 and TRBJ1-5; 9 nucleotides match TRBD1. From germline, CDR1 is LNHDA and CDR2 SQIVND (reference sequence). The CDR3 totals 20 residues. J was trimmed by 4 bases and V by 0 bases; bases with no gene match: 16. The CDR3 nucleotides are TGTGCCAGTAGTATAGATCGAGGTTTGGGGGACAGGGTTGTAAATCAGCCCCAGCATTTT. Its translation: CASSIDRGLGDRVVNQPQHF.

The chain joins TRBV11-2 to TRBJ2-7; D is possibly TRBD2 (6 bases). CDR3 length: 13 amino acids. In germline, CDR1 is SGHAT, CDR2 FQNNGV. V was clipped by 1 base and J by 7 bases, with 11 bases between them. CDR3 in DNA: TGTGCCAGCAGCTTAGTAATGGCGGGGGAGCAGTACTTC. Translated, it gives CASSLVMAGEQYF.